This T cell receptor (beta chain) comes out of a study of T cells after yellow fever vaccination. Study-wide background: Libraries from low-cell-number fractions were prepared with the SMART-Seq v4 Ultra Low Input RNA kit.

Findings and caveats of the study: Post-booster repertoires again held most primary-vaccination clones (approximately 96% CD4, roughly 90% CD8). Weaker in magnitude, the secondary response showed a faster peak on day 5 versus 15.

Researchers made TCR cDNA using 5'RACE template switching, and this step added a universal primer site and UMIs. TCRdb re-analysed the 5' RACE reads in MiXCR, keeping a single row per CDR3 protein. The sample carries some 500,000 distinct CDR3 sequences, 13% recorded once. As regards this clonotype: Its antigen is still unknown.

V lost 6 bases, J lost 1 base, and 23 bases lay in between. Germline V gives CDR1 KGHDR, CDR2 SFDVKD. This CDR3 is 19 amino acids long. Source: PBMCs, taken on the day of the yellow fever booster vaccination. The V gene is TRBV24-1, the J gene TRBJ2-2; D is perhaps TRBD2 (6 bases). The sequence was obtained from a man aged 30-40 years who received the YFV17D yellow fever vaccine. The CDR3 reads CATSHRNWVAGKNTGELFF. DNA of the CDR3: TGTGCCACCAGTCACCGCAATTGGGTCGCGGGGAAGAACACCGGGGAGCTGTTTTTT.